This paragraph reports one T cell receptor beta chain. The table lists this clonotype with a few counts. What this receptor recognizes is not known. One base away there is no much larger clone; base qualities are not given. Library generation was performed with 5' RACE. Sequencing was carried out with an Illumina HiSeq 2500. A second PCR of roughly 6 to 11 cycles was run with a J-beta primer mix and a sample-barcoded 5' primer. A template-switch 5' adaptor carrying 12 random nucleotides introduced a unique molecular identifier onto each TCR beta cDNA molecule. Each sample yielded at least 2.5 million CDR3-containing paired-end reads. First-strand cDNA synthesis was performed from all RNA using the Mint cDNA synthesis kit, with priming by a TRBC-specific oligonucleotide. Following uracil-DNA glycosylase treatment, a first 18-cycle PCR with universal primers M1SS and BC2_uni_R was performed on all cDNA. The original pipeline was this. Normalization of each sample was performed by random selection of 1 million high-quality reads, each carrying a distinct molecular identifier. Reads sharing molecular identifiers were discarded rather than binned into consensus sequences. MiTCR, set to a Q25 quality threshold and the strictest error-elimination algorithm, was used for CDR3 identification, clonotype clustering and error correction. Lower-bound total TCR beta diversity was estimated with a nonparametric unseen species model using Euler transformation. The public sequencing data were trimmed at Q25 with fastp and processed into clonotypes with MiXCR by TCRdb, which kept only in-frame beta chains. Every entry covers one CDR3 protein and lists the most common genes and DNA from its rows. These V and J calls originate from TCRdb's pipeline instead of the authors' own analysis. A total of some 890,000 distinct CDR3 sequences appear in this sample, 29% of them only once. The leading ten clones occupy roughly 10% of the sample.

These data originate in a study of blood T cells in healthy people across ages (dated by TCRdb to about 2015). The study in broad terms: In model experiments, roughly one uniquely barcoded TCR beta cDNA molecule per two T cells was captured by template switching. The study measured age-related changes in TCR beta repertoire diversity using deep sequencing normalized with unique cDNA molecular identifiers. For two donors (one aged 18 to 29 and one aged 80 or older), the study analyzed two additional independent replicas of 1 million unique cDNA reads from the same blood draw. The donors were split into four age groups: young (average about 15 years), middle-aged (39), aged (approximately 60) and long-lived (roughly 86). The paper as a whole reports these results and caveats: Since profiling was done on bulk unsorted PBMCs, naive and antigen-experienced compartments could not be conclusively compared. A strong correlation was found between observed TCR beta diversity and the percentage of naive T cells measured by flow cytometry. As age increased, observed TCR beta diversity per million T cells dropped in a roughly linear way, and a significant reduction was already evident by age roughly 36. Because donor CMV infection status was unknown, age-related changes in expanded clonotypes were potentially confounded. The long-lived group showed more naive CD4+ T cells, fewer expanded clones and increased TCR diversity than the aged group, suggesting age selection. Estimates of total diversity based on one million sequenced T cells were considered lower bounds and underestimates.

Donors were a few dozen systemically healthy Caucasian individuals from Russia aged 6 to 90 years. Approximately 11 milliliters of peripheral blood were drawn from each donor into EDTA-treated Vacutainer tubes. Ficoll-Paque density-gradient centrifugation was used to isolate PBMCs, with at least 6.5 million per sample. Total RNA was extracted from PBMCs with Trizol reagent, with at least 5.5 micrograms obtained per sample. For every donor, an aliquot of PBMCs went through flow cytometry to measure the percentages of naive CD45RAhigh/CD27high T cells. The CDR3 runs 16 residues from the cysteine to the phenylalanine. Left in the record is the CDR3 DNA by itself, 48 bases read in frame from the first base. The junction shows trimming of 7 bases on V and 4 bases on J, and the gene matches do not reach 13 bases of it. CDR1 and CDR2, per the germline V gene (reference sequence), are MNHEY and SMNVEV. Separately, the same data were catalogued under a study of T cells of mothers and their children. The second paper states: The donors were nine systemically healthy Caucasian individuals, made up of three mothers and their six children. cDNA synthesis consumed the entire amount of extracted RNA, loaded at approximately 1.6 ug RNA in each 15 ul reaction. In the second PCR, the M1S primer introduced both the sample barcodes and 2-4 random nucleotides. More than 9 million TCR beta CDR3 reads were obtained from each mother, and roughly 3.1 million reads were obtained from each child. Thymic selection shapes the output of TCR recombination in a similar way in related and unrelated pairs, and inherited differences have a minor effect. Normalized repertoire overlap in related mother-child pairs was always slightly higher than in unrelated mother-child pairs, but the difference was never significant. Persistent microchimeric T cell clones were not detected, at a sensitivity of around 100 clones per million clonotypes. In the study, deep NGS was used to compare the TCR beta repertoires of mothers and children, and features distinguishing related mother-child pairs from unrelated individuals were sought. The mean age was about 38 +/- 4 years for the mothers and about 12 +/- 4 years for the children. Libraries were sequenced on Illumina HiSeq 2000 with 100+100 nt paired-end reads after adapter ligation with NEBNext reagents. To prevent cross-contamination, the mother and child libraries were prepared a month apart and were sequenced in separate runs. For each donor, between about 450,000 and 2,300,000 distinct TCR beta clonotypes were identified. Naive TCR beta clonotypes were estimated from low-frequency clonotypes matched to each donor's FACS-determined naive share, without sorting.

This receptor was taken from a woman between 40 and 55 years old in good health. The chain is made from TRBV27 and TRBJ2-7; TRBD1 fits 10 bases in the junction. What was sequenced was blood. The CDR3 protein sequence reads: CASTKEMGQGRYEQYF. The DNA sequence follows: TGTGCCAGCACTAAAGAGATGGGACAGGGGCGATACGAGCAGTACTTC.